One sample yielded the 23 T cell receptor beta chains listed below, sequenced in a study of blood T cell repertoires in COVID-19. Sequencing was performed with immunoSEQ multiplex PCR; in TCRdb, only in-frame clones are kept and a portion is missing. The sample has 130,000 or so clones, 84% seen once; the top ten hold 8.9%. Sequenced material: peripheral blood. These receptors were obtained from a man younger than 40 with COVID-19, enrolled during active disease.

This sequence joins TRBV4-3 and TRBJ2-1; the D gene is possibly TRBD2 (6 bases). Trimming cost V 1 base and J 4 bases, with 11 bases left between them. Germline CDR1 is LGHNA and CDR2 is YSLEER. The length of the CDR3 is 15 residues. The CDR3 DNA sequence: TGCGCCAGCAGCCAAGGAGGCGGAGGGTACAATGAGCAGTTCTTC. Translated: CASSQGGGGYNEQFF.

J is TRBJ2-7 and V is TRBV6-1; D is possibly TRBD1 (6 bases). CDR1 MNHNS and CDR2 SASEGT come from the germline V gene. Trimming took off 2 bases at V and 0 bases at J, with 11 bases between the two ends. The CDR3 extends over 15 amino acids. CDR3 residues: CASSEIGQISYEQYF. CDR3 DNA: TGTGCCAGCAGTGAAATCGGACAGATCTCCTACGAGCAGTACTTC.

This chain connects TRBV6-6 to TRBJ1-4; unclear D gene. This CDR3 comprises 13 residues. Trimming removed 3 bases at V and 4 bases at J, with 6 bases between. The germline CDR1 and CDR2 sequences are MNHNY and SVGAGI (reference sequence). The CDR3: CASSYGSNEKLFF. The CDR3 DNA sequence: TGTGCCAGCAGTTATGGGAGTAATGAAAAACTGTTTTTT.

The chain recombines TRBV5-5 with TRBJ1-1; 9 nucleotides align to TRBD1. This CDR3 has 15 amino acids. Germline-derived CDR1 and CDR2 are SGHKS and YYEKEE (reference sequence). J lost 11 bases, V lost 3 bases, and 14 bases had no gene match. The CDR3 bases are TGTGCCAGCAGCTGGGCCGGGACAGGGAAGTTGGAGGCTTTCTTT. Its protein is CASSWAGTGKLEAFF.

The chain uses TRBV7-2 and TRBJ2-1; tentative D call: TRBD2 (6 bases). This CDR3 has 14 residues. Trimming took off 6 bases at V and 3 bases at J, with 12 bases between the two ends. Germline V gives CDR1 SGHTA, CDR2 FQGNSA. The CDR3: CASRMDYIYNEQFF. The CDR3 nucleotides read TGTGCCAGCAGAATGGACTATATCTACAATGAGCAGTTCTTC.

The chain couples TRBV28 to TRBJ2-7; D unresolved. Germline assignment: CDR1 MDHEN and CDR2 SYDVKM. Between the trimmed V and J ends, which lost 6 bases and 4 bases, there was a span of 16 bases. This CDR3 region has 14 residues. The CDR3 reads CASSLLAETYEQYF. DNA for the CDR3: TGTGCCAGCAGCCTTTTGGCAGAGACATACGAGCAGTACTTC.

The V call is TRBV5-6, the J call TRBJ2-6; a possible D gene is TRBD1 (6 bases). This CDR3 has 15 residues. Looked up from germline, CDR1 is SGHDT and CDR2 is YYEEEE. Trimming removed 6 bases from V and 4 bases from J, with 14 bases in between. The CDR3 region is CASTPRGYGANVLTF. The CDR3 DNA is TGTGCCAGCACCCCCAGGGGATACGGGGCCAACGTCCTGACTTTC.

This rearrangement joins TRBV18 to TRBJ1-6; 8 nucleotides align to TRBD1. The germline gives CDR1 KGHSH, CDR2 LQKENI. The CDR3 is 16 residues long. V dropped 4 bases and J dropped 6; count of bases not matched to a gene: 8. Written as DNA, the CDR3 is TGTGCCAGCTCACGCGGGGACAGGAACGGTAATTCACCCCTCCACTTT. It codes for CASSRGDRNGNSPLHF.

The chain combines TRBV12-3 or TRBV12-4 with TRBJ2-5; possibly TRBD2 for D (6 bases). The V gene lost 6 bases and the J gene lost 4 bases, with 12 bases spanning the gap. The CDR3 is 13 amino acids. The DNA of the CDR3 is TGTGCCAGCAGGCCACTAGCTGGAGAGACCCAGTACTTC. Translating gives CASRPLAGETQYF.

This CDR3 reads CASSSLGGYWDSPLHF. DNA for the CDR3: TGTGCCAGCAGTTCATTGGGAGGCTACTGGGATTCACCCCTCCACTTT. The rearrangement joins TRBV27 to TRBJ1-6; D is unclear. Germline V gene sequence: CDR1 MNHEY, CDR2 SMNVEV (reference sequence). V was trimmed by 4 bases and J by 8 bases, leaving 18 bases between them. The CDR3 runs 16 residues.

This clone was observed a single time. The chain employs TRBV27 and TRBJ2-7; D may be TRBD2 (7 bases). V was cut by 7 bases and J by 4 bases, with 20 bases left in between. Germline-derived CDR1 and CDR2 are MNHEY and SMNVEV (reference sequence). This CDR3 spans 15 amino acids. The CDR3 bases are TGTGCCAGCATCCGGGGCGGGAGAGGGGGGTACGAGCAGTACTTC. This gives the protein CASIRGGRGGYEQYF.

The chain is built from TRBV28 and TRBJ1-3; TRBD1 might be the D (5 bases). V was trimmed by 7 bases and J by 4 bases, leaving 20 bases between them. This CDR3 is built from 16 residues. Per germline, CDR1 MDHEN and CDR2 SYDVKM. The DNA for the CDR3 is TGTGCCAGCACCCAGTCGCAGGGAGGGAAAGGAAACACCATATATTTT. This encodes CASTQSQGGKGNTIYF.

On this clone itself: The same CDR3 can be traced to other DNA sequences in this sample. The chain employs TRBV12-3 or TRBV12-4 and TRBJ1-5, with D possibly matching TRBD1 (5 bases). The CDR3 extends over 13 amino acids. Trimming removed 2 bases at V and 4 bases at J, with 6 bases between. The CDR3 loop reads CASSLRGNQPQHF. The CDR3 DNA reads as TGTGCCAGCAGTTTACGGGGGAATCAGCCCCAGCATTTT.

The chain joins TRBV24-1 to TRBJ1-2; TRBD1 agrees at 10 bases. V dropped 9 bases and J dropped 3; count of bases not matched to a gene: 0. The CDR3 totals 12 residues. The germline V gene encodes CDR1 KGHDR and CDR2 SFDVKD. The CDR3 is CATGTGDYGYTF. The CDR3 DNA follows: TGTGCCACCGGGACAGGGGACTATGGCTACACCTTC.

The chain is built from TRBV6-5 and TRBJ1-5; 8 bases are a match to TRBD1. V was pared by 6 bases and J by 3 bases, with 7 bases of the junction left unmatched. The CDR3 consists of 15 residues. CDR1 and CDR2 from the germline V gene are MNHEY and SVGAGI. In DNA form, the CDR3 reads TGTGCCAGCAGCAGGGGGCAAACCCCCAATCAGCCCCAGCATTTT. Protein product: CASSRGQTPNQPQHF.

The rearrangement uses TRBV7-2 and TRBJ2-2; maybe TRBD2 (6 bases). The V end lost 5 bases, the J end lost 4 bases, and 17 bases lay between the germline ends. The CDR3 runs to 16 residues. The germline V gene encodes CDR1 SGHTA and CDR2 FQGNSA. CDR3 nucleotide sequence: TGTGCCAGCAGCCCCAACGCGGGGTTGAGCACCGGGGAGCTGTTTTTT. Translated, it gives CASSPNAGLSTGELFF.

This clone has a single count. This rearrangement joins TRBV27 to TRBJ2-1; possible D gene TRBD2, 5 bases. CDR1 and CDR2 from the germline V gene are MNHEY and SMNVEV (reference sequence). Trimming took 6 bases from V and 5 from J, leaving 17 bases between them. The CDR3 has 15 residues. The CDR3 DNA sequence: TGTGCCAGCAGCCCCATGGGGAGTAAAGACAATGAGCAGTTCTTC. Translated, it gives CASSPMGSKDNEQFF.

CDR3 residues: CASSPSPQGALGGYTF. CDR3 nucleotide sequence: TGTGCCAGCAGTCCAAGCCCACAGGGAGCCCTAGGGGGCTACACCTTC. The chain has TRBV27 and TRBJ1-2; perhaps TRBD1 as D (6 bases). Trimming removed 5 bases at V and 8 bases at J, with 24 bases between. Germline assignment: CDR1 MNHEY and CDR2 SMNVEV (reference sequence). This CDR3 has 16 amino acids.

V and J are TRBV27 and TRBJ2-1, with 9 nucleotides matching TRBD2. Germline V gene lookup returns CDR1 MNHEY and CDR2 SMNVEV (reference sequence). CDR3 length: 16 residues. J was trimmed by 2 bases and V by 6 bases; bases with no gene match: 8. The CDR3 nucleotides are TGTGCCAGCAGCAACCCGGGCGGGAGGGCCTACAATGAGCAGTTCTTC. Translation: CASSNPGGRAYNEQFF.

Only a few counts were recorded for this clone. The CDR3 DNA reads as TGTGCCATCAGCCATACAGCAGATACGCAGTATTTT. As protein: CAISHTADTQYF. The chain joins TRBV10-3 to TRBJ2-3, with D uncertain. The V gene's germline CDR1 is ENHRY and CDR2 SYGVKD. Trimming took 6 bases from V and 4 from J, leaving 8 bases between them. The CDR3 is 12 residues long.

The chain employs TRBV11-2 and TRBJ2-7; D not certain. The CDR3 length is 13 residues. V shed 5 bases and J shed 4 bases, with 12 bases lying between them. Germline lookup yields CDR1 SGHAT and CDR2 FQNNGV. The CDR3 is CASSPNVGYEQYF. Written as DNA, the CDR3 is TGTGCCAGCAGCCCAAACGTCGGTTACGAGCAGTACTTC.

The chain uses TRBV30 and TRBJ2-3; 7 bases are shared with TRBD2. Germline values: CDR1 GTSNPN, CDR2 SVGIG (reference sequence). This CDR3 comprises 15 residues. V trimming: 5 bases; J trimming: 0 bases; junction bases outside the gene matches: 8. The CDR3 is CAWGGRGDSTDTQYF. The CDR3 region has the DNA TGTGCCTGGGGTGGTCGGGGGGACAGCACAGATACGCAGTATTTT. The whole variable domain, remainder taken from reference TRBV30 and TRBJ2-3, is SQTIHQWPATLVQPVGSPLSLECTVEGTSNPNLYWYRQAAGRGLQLLFYSVGIGQISSEVPQNLSASRPQDRQFILSSKKLLLSDSGFYLCAWGGRGDSTDTQYFGPGTRLTVL.

This clone was detected only a few times. The J gene is TRBJ2-1, the V gene TRBV10-2, with a weak D call TRBD2 (5 bases). Trimming removed 6 bases from V and 4 bases from J, with 10 bases in between. This CDR3 is built from 13 residues. The germline V gene encodes CDR1 WSHSY and CDR2 SAAADI. The CDR3 region is CASSRSGYNEQFF. The DNA for the CDR3 is TGCGCCAGCAGCCGAAGCGGATACAATGAGCAGTTCTTC.